This T cell receptor (beta chain) was identified in a study of blood T cell repertoires in COVID-19. Study-level background: The United States, Italy and Spain provided the acute and convalescent COVID-19 samples.

Germline lookup yields CDR1 MDHEN and CDR2 SYDVKM. CDR3 size: 17 residues. Trimming removed 5 bases from V and 2 bases from J; junction bases left unmatched: 13. Cohort 3 recovered donors had two negative PCRs, clearance, or symptom resolution. Original processing notes: Amplification of reference gene primers provided the estimated nucleated cell counts. Here immunoSEQ multiplex PCR was the method, and the copy in TCRdb shows in-frame clones only, minus some. V, J and clone size reflect that table, while D and trimming were determined from the DNA. The sample yields around 300,000 clones, 89% seen once.

The specimen sequenced was PBMCs or T cells enriched from blood (not recorded which). This TCR came from a woman aged 40-49 years who had recovered from COVID-19. The chain links TRBV28 to TRBJ2-7, with TRBD1 matching 9 bases. CDR3 residues: CASSPLIGDRDPYEQYF. The CDR3 coding sequence is TGTGCCAGCAGTCCCCTTATTGGGGACAGGGACCCCTACGAGCAGTACTTC.